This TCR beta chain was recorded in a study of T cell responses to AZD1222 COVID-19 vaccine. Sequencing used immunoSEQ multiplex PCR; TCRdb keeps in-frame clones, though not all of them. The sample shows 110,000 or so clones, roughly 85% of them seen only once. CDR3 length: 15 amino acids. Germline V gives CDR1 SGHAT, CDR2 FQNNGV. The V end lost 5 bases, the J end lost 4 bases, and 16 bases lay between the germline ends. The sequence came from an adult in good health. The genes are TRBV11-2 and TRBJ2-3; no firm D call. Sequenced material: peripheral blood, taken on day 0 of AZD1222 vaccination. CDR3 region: CASSPYTEPPDTQYF. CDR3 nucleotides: TGTGCCAGCAGCCCTTATACCGAACCCCCAGATACGCAGTATTTT.